These 4 T cell receptor beta chains originate from one sample sequenced in a study of cytomegalovirus exposure and HLA in healthy donors (dated by TCRdb to about 2017). Library preparation employed the immunoSEQ multiplex PCR assay. For the multiplex PCR, a mixture combining 60 forward primers for TCR Vbeta segments and 13 reverse primers for TCR Jbeta segments was used. TCRdb's version of the immuneACCESS table is confined to in-frame rearrangements and falls short of the full clone set. An unresolved V gene accounts for under half of the shortfall where checked; the remainder is of unknown origin. Counted in this sample were about 170,000 clones; about 85% of them appeared once. 2.5% to 3% of the sample rests with the top ten. The sequenced material came from PBMCs. These receptor sequences come from a man aged 30-40 years in good health and CMV-seropositive.

The CDR3 bases are TGTGCCAGCAGCCGGACAGGGGAGGGGGACACTGAAGCTTTCTTT. Its protein is CASSRTGEGDTEAFF. The chain is built from TRBV13 and TRBJ1-1, with TRBD1 matching 9 bases. This CDR3 is built from 15 residues. Germline trimming cut 5 bases from V and 3 bases from J; bases unmatched to any gene: 7. Germline V gives CDR1 PRHDT, CDR2 FYEKMQ (reference sequence).

This clone was observed a few times. The V call is TRBV4-1, the J call TRBJ1-2; tentatively, D is TRBD1 (5 bases). The CDR3 covers 15 residues. V lost 4 bases and J lost 6, with 18 bases in between. Germline V gives CDR1 MGHRA, CDR2 YSYEKL. This chain's CDR3 is CASSPGAMALHGYTF. The DNA for the CDR3 is TGCGCCAGCAGCCCTGGGGCCATGGCTCTGCATGGCTACACCTTC.

The chain links TRBV11-2 to TRBJ2-1; D possibly corresponds to TRBD2 (5 bases). Germline CDR1 reads SGHAT; CDR2 reads FQNNGV. V gave up 8 bases and J gave up 2 bases, with 16 bases separating them. The CDR3 extends over 15 amino acids. The CDR3 nucleotides are TGTGCCAGCGGCCCAGTGCTCGGGGCCTACAATGAGCAGTTCTTC. Translation: CASGPVLGAYNEQFF.

The CDR3 loop reads CASSSGGGYSNQPQHF. CDR3 nucleotide sequence: TGTGCCAGTAGTAGCGGGGGCGGTTATAGCAATCAGCCCCAGCATTTT. The V call is TRBV19, the J call TRBJ1-5; D is possibly TRBD1 (6 bases). Germline-derived CDR1 and CDR2 are LNHDA and SQIVND (reference sequence). V was trimmed by 4 bases and J by 0 bases, leaving 13 bases between them. The CDR3 has 16 amino acids.